In its sample, the clone carrying this T cell receptor (beta chain) was seen a few times. This specimen belongs to a study of molecular identifiers for immune sequencing clone quantification. TCRdb re-called the PCR reads through MiXCR, storing one row per CDR3 protein. The data show approximately 500,000 distinct CDR3 sequences, with about 25% seen just once and roughly 0.79% held by the top ten. The CDR3 runs 14 residues. With V trimmed by 3 bases and J by 7 bases, 8 bases remained unmatched. Per the germline V gene, CDR1 is MNHEY and CDR2 is SVGAGI. The specimen sequenced was naive CD8+ T cells from blood, with Jurkat cell RNA spiked in. Specified subset: FACS-sorted CD8+CD4-CCR7+CD45RA+ naive T cells. This TCR was sampled from a human donor in good health. Some libraries in this study had Jurkat cell RNA spiked in. The chain couples TRBV6-5 to TRBJ1-1, with 7 bases aligning to TRBD1. The CDR3 coding sequence is TGTGCCAGCAGTTATAACCAGGGGGGGGGTGAAGCTTTCTTT. This encodes CASSYNQGGGEAFF.